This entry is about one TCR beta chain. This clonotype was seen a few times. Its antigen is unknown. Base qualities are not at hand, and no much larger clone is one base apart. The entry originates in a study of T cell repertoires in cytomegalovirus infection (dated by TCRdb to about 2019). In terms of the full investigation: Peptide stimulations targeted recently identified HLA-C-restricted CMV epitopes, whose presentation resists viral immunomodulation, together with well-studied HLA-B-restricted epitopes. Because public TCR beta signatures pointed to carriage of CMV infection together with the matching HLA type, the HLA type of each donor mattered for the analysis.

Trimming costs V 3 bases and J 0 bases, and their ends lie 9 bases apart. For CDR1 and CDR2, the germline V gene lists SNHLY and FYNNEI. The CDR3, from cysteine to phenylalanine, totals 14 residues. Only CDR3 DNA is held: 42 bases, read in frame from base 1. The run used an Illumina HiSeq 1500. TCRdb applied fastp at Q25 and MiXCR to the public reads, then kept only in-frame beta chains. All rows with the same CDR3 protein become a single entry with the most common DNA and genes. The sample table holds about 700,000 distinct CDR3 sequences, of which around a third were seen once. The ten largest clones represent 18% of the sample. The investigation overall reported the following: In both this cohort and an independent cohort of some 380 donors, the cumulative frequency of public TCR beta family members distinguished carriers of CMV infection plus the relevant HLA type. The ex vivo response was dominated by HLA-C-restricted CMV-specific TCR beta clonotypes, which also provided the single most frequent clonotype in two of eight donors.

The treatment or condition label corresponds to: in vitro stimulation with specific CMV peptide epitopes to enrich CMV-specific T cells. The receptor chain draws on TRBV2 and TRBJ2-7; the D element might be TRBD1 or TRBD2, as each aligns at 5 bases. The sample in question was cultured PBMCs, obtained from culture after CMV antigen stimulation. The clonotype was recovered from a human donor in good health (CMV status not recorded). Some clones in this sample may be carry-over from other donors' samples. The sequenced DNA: TGTGCCAGCAGTGATAGGGGACCCTCCTACGAGCAGTACTTC. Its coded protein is CASSDRGPSYEQYF.